This TCR beta chain is from a study of cytomegalovirus exposure and HLA in healthy donors. 60 Vbeta and 13 Jbeta primers were used in PCR. Repertoires were generated with immunoSEQ multiplex PCR, while TCRdb's copy carries only in-frame clones and drops some. The sample is made up of 90,000 to 130,000 clones, and the top ten hold about 3.8% of it. Donors consisted of healthy bone marrow donors. CDR3 length: 14 residues. V gave up 0 bases and J gave up 4 bases; unmatched junction bases: 1. Germline values: CDR1 SGHNT, CDR2 YYREEE (reference sequence). Regarding the study as a whole: Per published reports, the classifier diagnosed cytomegalovirus status with high specificity and sensitivity. In presence/absence analyses, roughly uniform sequencing depth across donors was assumed. Later analysis identified over 15,000 TCR beta sequences associated with HLA alleles, using a false discovery rate threshold of 0.05.

On this clone: Its antigen is not known.

What was sequenced was PBMCs. The source of this sequence is a man aged 25-45 years in good health and CMV-seronegative. This sequence joins TRBV5-4 and TRBJ1-5; TRBD1 matches 7 bases. The CDR3 loop is CASSLGRGNQPQHF. The DNA for the CDR3 is TGTGCCAGCAGCTTGGGCAGGGGGAATCAGCCCCAGCATTTT. Together with reference TRBV5-4 and TRBJ1-5, the CDR3 gives the full variable domain: ETGVTQSPTHLIKTRGQQVTLRCSSQSGHNTVSWYQQALGQGPQFIFQYYREEENGRGNFPPRFSGLQFPNYSSELNVNALELDDSALYLCASSLGRGNQPQHFGDGTRLSIL.